Listed below are T cell receptor beta chains from one sample, sequenced in a study of somatic mutations in cytotoxic T cells in rheumatoid arthritis. Libraries were prepared by immunoSEQ multiplex PCR; TCRdb keeps only in-frame clonotypes and omits some of them. The table shows 6,500 to 9,000 clones, with 65% to 75% occurring only once. Sample: CD8+ T cells sorted from blood. All receptors come from an adult with rheumatoid arthritis. The CDR3 runs from the conserved cysteine through the conserved F or W. Fields, in order: D gene, V gene, J gene, clone size, CDR3 protein, CDR3 DNA. D genes are given only for firm matches. Expanded clones are given a class, and other clones once, few, many or no size at all.

>NA|TRBV28|TRBJ2-7|NA
CASSFGLVGDEQYF
TGTGCCAGCAGTTTCGGTCTAGTTGGTGACGAGCAGTACTTC
>TRBD1|TRBV6-7|TRBJ1-5|NA
CAPRGDRVQPQHF
TGTGCCCCCCGGGGGGACAGGGTTCAGCCCCAGCATTTT
>TRBD2|TRBV28|TRBJ2-1|few
CASSLGTSGEQFF
TGTGCCAGCAGTCTCGGGACTAGCGGTGAGCAGTTCTTC
>TRBD1|TRBV7-9|TRBJ2-1|NA
CASSAQPRGGQGSSNEQFF
TGTGCCAGCAGCGCCCAGCCAAGGGGGGGACAGGGGAGCTCCAATGAGCAGTTCTTC
>NA|TRBV28|TRBJ1-2|NA
CASSVMGAGYGYTF
TGTGCCAGCTCAGTAATGGGGGCGGGTTATGGCTACACCTTC
>TRBD2|TRBV6-4|TRBJ2-3|few
CASSASGSTDTQYF
TGTGCCAGCAGTGCTAGCGGGAGCACAGATACGCAGTATTTT
>NA|TRBV4-3|TRBJ2-1|few
CASSQEPVGGNEQFF
TGCGCCAGCAGCCAAGAACCAGTAGGGGGCAATGAGCAGTTCTTC
>TRBD1|TRBV2|TRBJ1-2|NA
CASSEGGRGRAYTF
TGTGCCAGCAGTGAAGGGGGCAGGGGGCGAGCCTACACCTTC
>TRBD2|TRBV2|TRBJ2-5|once
CASGGLAGGETQYF
TGTGCCAGCGGGGGACTAGCGGGGGGCGAGACCCAGTACTTC
>TRBD1|TRBV28|TRBJ1-2|NA
CASSSAGTGTHYYGYTF
TGTGCCAGCAGTTCCGCCGGGACAGGGACCCATTACTATGGCTACACCTTC
>TRBD2|TRBV4-1|TRBJ2-3|NA
CASSQDRGGTSSTDTQYF
TGCGCCAGCAGCCAAGATCGGGGGGGCACCTCTAGCACAGATACGCAGTATTTT
>NA|TRBV6-6|TRBJ2-1|NA
CASSTGDNEQFF
TGTGCCAGCAGTACTGGCGACAATGAGCAGTTCTTC
>TRBD2|TRBV28|TRBJ2-3|NA
CATRVLAGGPDTQYF
TGTGCCACCCGAGTGTTAGCGGGGGGGCCGGATACGCAGTATTTT
>NA|TRBV15|TRBJ1-1|NA
CATSKRTANTEAFF
TGTGCCACCAGCAAAAGAACAGCGAACACTGAAGCTTTCTTT
>NA|TRBV2|TRBJ2-3|NA
CASSELRSGTDTQYF
TGTGCCAGCAGTGAACTCAGGTCGGGGACAGATACGCAGTATTTT
>NA|TRBV25-1|TRBJ2-5|NA
CASSEPRGSGAQETQYF
TGTGCCAGCAGTGAGCCCAGGGGTAGTGGGGCCCAAGAGACCCAGTACTTC
>NA|TRBV21-1|TRBJ1-5|NA
CASSQIHQQHF
TGTGCCAGCAGCCAAATCCACCAGCAGCATTTT
>TRBD2|TRBV27|TRBJ2-7|NA
CASSLGSGSGEQYF
TGTGCCAGCAGTTTAGGTAGCGGGAGTGGAGAGCAGTACTTC